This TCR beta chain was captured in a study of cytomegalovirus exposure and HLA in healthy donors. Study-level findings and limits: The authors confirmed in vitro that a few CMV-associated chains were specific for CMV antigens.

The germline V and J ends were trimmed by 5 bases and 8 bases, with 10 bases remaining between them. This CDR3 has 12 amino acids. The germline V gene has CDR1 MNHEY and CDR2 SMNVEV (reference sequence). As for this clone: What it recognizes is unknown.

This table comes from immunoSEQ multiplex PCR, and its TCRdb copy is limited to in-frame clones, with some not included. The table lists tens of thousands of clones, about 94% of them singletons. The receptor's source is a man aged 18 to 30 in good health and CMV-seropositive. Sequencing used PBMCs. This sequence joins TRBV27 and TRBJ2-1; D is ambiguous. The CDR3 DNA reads TGTGCCAGCAGTACCCCGCGCTATGAGCAGTTCTTC. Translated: CASSTPRYEQFF.